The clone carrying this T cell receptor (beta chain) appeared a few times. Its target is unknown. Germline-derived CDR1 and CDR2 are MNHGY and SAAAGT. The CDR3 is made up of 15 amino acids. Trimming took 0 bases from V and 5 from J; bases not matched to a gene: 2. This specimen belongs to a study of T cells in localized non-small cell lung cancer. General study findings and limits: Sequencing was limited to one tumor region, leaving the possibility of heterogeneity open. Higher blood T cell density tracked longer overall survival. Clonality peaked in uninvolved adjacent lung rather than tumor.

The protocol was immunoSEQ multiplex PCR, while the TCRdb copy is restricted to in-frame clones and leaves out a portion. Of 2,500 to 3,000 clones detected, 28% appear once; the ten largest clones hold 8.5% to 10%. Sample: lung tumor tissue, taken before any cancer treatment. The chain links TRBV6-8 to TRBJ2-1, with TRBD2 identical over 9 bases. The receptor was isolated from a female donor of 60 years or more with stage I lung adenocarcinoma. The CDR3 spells CASSYSVAGDNEQFF. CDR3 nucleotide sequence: TGTGCCAGCAGTTACTCAGTAGCGGGGGACAATGAGCAGTTCTTC.